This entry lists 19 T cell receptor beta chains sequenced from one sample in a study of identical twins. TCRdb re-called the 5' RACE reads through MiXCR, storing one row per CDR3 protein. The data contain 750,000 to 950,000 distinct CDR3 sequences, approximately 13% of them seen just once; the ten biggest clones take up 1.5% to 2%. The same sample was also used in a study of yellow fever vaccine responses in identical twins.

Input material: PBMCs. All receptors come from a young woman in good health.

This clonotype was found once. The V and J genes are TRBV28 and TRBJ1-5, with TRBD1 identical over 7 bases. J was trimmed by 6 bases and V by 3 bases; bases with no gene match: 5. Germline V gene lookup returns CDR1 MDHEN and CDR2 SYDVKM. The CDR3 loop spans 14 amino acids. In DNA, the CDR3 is TGTGCCAGCAGTTTGCGTGACAGGGTTCAGCCCCAGCATTTT. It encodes CASSLRDRVQPQHF.

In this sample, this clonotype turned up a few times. CDR3 loop: CASSPGPKGTGELFF. Here the CDR3 DNA reads TGCGCCAGCAGCCCAGGACCCAAAGGCACCGGGGAGCTGTTTTTT. The rearrangement uses TRBV4-1 and TRBJ2-2, with no clear D. Germline V lookup: CDR1 MGHRA, CDR2 YSYEKL. V was clipped by 4 bases and J by 4 bases, with 13 bases between them. This CDR3 comprises 15 residues.

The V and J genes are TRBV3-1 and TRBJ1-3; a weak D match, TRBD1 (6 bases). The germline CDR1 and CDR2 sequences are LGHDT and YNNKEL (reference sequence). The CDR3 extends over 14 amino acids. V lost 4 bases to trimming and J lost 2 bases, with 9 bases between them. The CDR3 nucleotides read TGTGCCAGCAGCCCCCGGACAGCTGGAAACACCATATATTTT. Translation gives CASSPRTAGNTIYF.

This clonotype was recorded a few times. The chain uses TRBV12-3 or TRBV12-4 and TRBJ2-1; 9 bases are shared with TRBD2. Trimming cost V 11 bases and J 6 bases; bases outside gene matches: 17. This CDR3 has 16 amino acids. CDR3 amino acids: CAVRTAGTSSSNEQFF. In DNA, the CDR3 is TGTGCCGTAAGGACAGCCGGGACTAGCAGCTCCAATGAGCAGTTCTTC.

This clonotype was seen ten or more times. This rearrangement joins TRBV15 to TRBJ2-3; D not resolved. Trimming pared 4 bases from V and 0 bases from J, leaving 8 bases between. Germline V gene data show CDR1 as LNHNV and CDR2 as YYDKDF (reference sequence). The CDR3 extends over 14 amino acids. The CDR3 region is CATSNGRSTDTQYF. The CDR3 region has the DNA TGTGCCACCAGCAACGGACGTAGCACAGATACGCAGTATTTT.

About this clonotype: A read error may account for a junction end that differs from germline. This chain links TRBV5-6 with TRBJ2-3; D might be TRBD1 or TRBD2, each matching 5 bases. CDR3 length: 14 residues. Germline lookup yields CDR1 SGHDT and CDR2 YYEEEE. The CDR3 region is CAISPEGWADTQYF. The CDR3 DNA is TGTGCCATCAGCCCCGAGGGGTGGGCAGATACGCAGTATTTT.

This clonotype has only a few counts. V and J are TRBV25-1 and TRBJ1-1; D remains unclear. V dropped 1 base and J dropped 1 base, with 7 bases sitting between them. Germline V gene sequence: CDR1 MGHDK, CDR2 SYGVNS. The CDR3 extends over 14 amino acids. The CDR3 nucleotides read TGTGCCAGCAGTGAATCACACCGGAACACTGAAGCTTTCTTT. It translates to CASSESHRNTEAFF.

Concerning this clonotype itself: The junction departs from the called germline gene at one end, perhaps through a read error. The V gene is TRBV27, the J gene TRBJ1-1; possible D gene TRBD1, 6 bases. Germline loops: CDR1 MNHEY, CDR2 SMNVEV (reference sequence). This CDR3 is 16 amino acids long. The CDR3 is CASGLRMGAADTEAFF. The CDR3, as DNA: TGTGCCAGCGGTTTACGTATGGGGGCTGCTGACACTGAAGCTTTCTTT.

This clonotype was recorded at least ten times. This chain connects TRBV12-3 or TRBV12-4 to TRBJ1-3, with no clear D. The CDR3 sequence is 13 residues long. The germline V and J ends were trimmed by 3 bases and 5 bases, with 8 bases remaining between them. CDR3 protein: CASSFVARNTIYF. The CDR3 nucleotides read TGTGCCAGCAGTTTTGTGGCCAGAAACACCATATATTTT.

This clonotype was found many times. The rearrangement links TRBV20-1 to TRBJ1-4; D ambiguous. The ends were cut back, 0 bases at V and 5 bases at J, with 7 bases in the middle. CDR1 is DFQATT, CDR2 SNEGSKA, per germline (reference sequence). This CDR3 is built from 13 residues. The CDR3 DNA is TGCAGTGCTAGAGACAGACTGAATGAAAAACTGTTTTTT. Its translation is CSARDRLNEKLFF.

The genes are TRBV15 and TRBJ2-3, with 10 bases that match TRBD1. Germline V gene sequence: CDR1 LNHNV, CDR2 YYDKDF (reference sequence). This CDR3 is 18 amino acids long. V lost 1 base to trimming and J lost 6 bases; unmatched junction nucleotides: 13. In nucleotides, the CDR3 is TGTGCCACCAGCAGAGTCCCGACCGGGACAGGGGCCGCGGATACGCAGTATTTT. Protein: CATSRVPTGTGAADTQYF.

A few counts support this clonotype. In nucleotides, the CDR3 is TGTGCCAGCAGTTACTGGGACAGATACACAGATACGCAGTATTTT. This gives the protein CASSYWDRYTDTQYF. The gene calls are TRBV6-2 or TRBV6-3 and TRBJ2-3; 7 bases are a match to TRBD1. V was pared by 1 base and J by 2 bases, with 3 bases of the junction left unmatched. The CDR3 runs to 15 residues. The germline V gene encodes CDR1 MNHEY and CDR2 SVGEGT.

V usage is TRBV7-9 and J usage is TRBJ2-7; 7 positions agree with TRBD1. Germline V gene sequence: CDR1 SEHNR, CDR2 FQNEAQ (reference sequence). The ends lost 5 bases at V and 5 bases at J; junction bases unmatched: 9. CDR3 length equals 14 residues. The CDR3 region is CASSLTGNRHEQYV. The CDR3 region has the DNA TGTGCCAGCAGCCTGACAGGGAATCGCCACGAGCAGTACGTC.

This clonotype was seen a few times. The CDR3 nucleotides are TGTGCCAGCTCACCAGGGACACCAGCCTACGAGCAGTACGTC. Amino acid sequence: CASSPGTPAYEQYV. The V call is TRBV18, the J call TRBJ2-7, with D possibly matching TRBD1 (6 bases). V lost 2 bases to trimming and J lost 2 bases, with 10 bases between them. The CDR3 loop spans 14 amino acids. Germline CDR1 and CDR2: KGHSH and LQKENI.

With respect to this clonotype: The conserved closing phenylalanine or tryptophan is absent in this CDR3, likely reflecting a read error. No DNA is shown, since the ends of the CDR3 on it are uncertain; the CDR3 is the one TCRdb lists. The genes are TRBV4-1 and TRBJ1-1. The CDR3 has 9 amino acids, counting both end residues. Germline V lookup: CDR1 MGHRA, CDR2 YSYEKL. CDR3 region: CASSQGAQL.

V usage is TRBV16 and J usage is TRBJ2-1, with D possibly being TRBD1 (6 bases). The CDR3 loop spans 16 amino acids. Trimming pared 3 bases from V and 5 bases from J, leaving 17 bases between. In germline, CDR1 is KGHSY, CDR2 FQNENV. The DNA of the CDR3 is TGTGCCAGCAGCCATCCCCCCCCAGGGGTTGACAATGAGCAGTTCTTC. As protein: CASSHPPPGVDNEQFF.

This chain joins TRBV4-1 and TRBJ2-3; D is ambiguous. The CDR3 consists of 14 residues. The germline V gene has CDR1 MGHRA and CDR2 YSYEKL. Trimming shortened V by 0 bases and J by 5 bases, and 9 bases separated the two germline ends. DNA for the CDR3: TGCGCCAGCAGCCAAGACCCTCTCGTAGATACGCAGTATTTT. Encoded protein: CASSQDPLVDTQYF.

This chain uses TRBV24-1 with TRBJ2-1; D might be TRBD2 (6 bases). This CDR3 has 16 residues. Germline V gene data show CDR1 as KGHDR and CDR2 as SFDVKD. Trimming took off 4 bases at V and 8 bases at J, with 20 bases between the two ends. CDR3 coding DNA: TGTGCCACCAGTGACAACTTAGCGGCGAGGGTCGATGAGCAGTTCTTC. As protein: CATSDNLAARVDEQFF.

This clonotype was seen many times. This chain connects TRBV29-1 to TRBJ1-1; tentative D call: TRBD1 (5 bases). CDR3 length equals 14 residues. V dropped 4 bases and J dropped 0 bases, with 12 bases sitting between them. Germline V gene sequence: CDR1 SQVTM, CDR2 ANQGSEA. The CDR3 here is CSVASTALNTEAFF. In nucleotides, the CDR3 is TGCAGCGTTGCCTCGACAGCCCTGAACACTGAAGCTTTCTTT.